Each of the 21 T cell receptor beta chains below was sequenced from the same sample in a study of cytomegalovirus exposure and HLA in healthy donors. Both 60 Vbeta primers and 13 Jbeta primers went into the PCR. Data came from immunoSEQ multiplex PCR; TCRdb stores just in-frame clones and leaves some out. Among 150,000 to 200,000 clones listed, around 80% were seen once. Sequencing was done on a sample of PBMCs. These receptors were obtained from a man aged 18 to 29 in good health and CMV-seronegative.

V usage is TRBV27 and J usage is TRBJ2-5; D possibly corresponds to TRBD1 (5 bases). Germline V gene sequence: CDR1 MNHEY, CDR2 SMNVEV (reference sequence). The V and J ends lost 2 bases and 5 bases respectively, with 9 bases between them. The CDR3 covers 13 residues. For the CDR3, the DNA is TGTGCCAGCAGTTTACAGGGTAGGGAGACCCAGTACTTC. This translates into CASSLQGRETQYF.

This sequence joins TRBV2 and TRBJ2-7; 8 bases are shared with TRBD2. The CDR3 loop spans 15 amino acids. V trimming: 5 bases; J trimming: 0 bases; junction bases outside the gene matches: 6. Germline assignment: CDR1 SNHLY and CDR2 FYNNEI. In nucleotides, the CDR3 is TGTGCCAGCAGTTTCTGGACTAGCCCCTCCTACGAGCAGTACTTC. Its translation is CASSFWTSPSYEQYF. Looking up the rest from reference TRBV2 and TRBJ2-7 gives the full variable domain: EPEVTQTPSHQVTQMGQEVILRCVPISNHLYFYWYRQILGQKVEFLVSFYNNEISEKSEIFDDQFSVERPDGSNFTLKIRSTKLEDSAMYFCASSFWTSPSYEQYFGPGTRLTVT.

The chain combines TRBV10-2 with TRBJ2-1; 8 nucleotides match TRBD2. Germline CDR1 and CDR2: WSHSY and SAAADI. The junction had 6 bases not matched to a gene; V was cut back by 4 bases and J by 4 bases. The CDR3 spans 15 residues. The CDR3 coding sequence is TGCGCCAGCAGTGGGATCGGGGGGGGATACAATGAGCAGTTCTTC. Its translation is CASSGIGGGYNEQFF.

The chain joins TRBV19 to TRBJ2-2; 9 bases fit TRBD1. CDR1 LNHDA and CDR2 SQIVND come from the germline V gene (reference sequence). The junction had 3 bases not matched to a gene; V was cut back by 10 bases and J by 3 bases. CDR3 length: 13 residues. The CDR3 sequence is CATRTGDTGELFF. CDR3 bases: TGTGCCACCCGGACAGGGGACACCGGGGAGCTGTTTTTT.

V and J are TRBV11-2 and TRBJ2-1, with 10 bases matching TRBD2. The CDR3 runs to 17 residues. The germline V gene encodes CDR1 SGHAT and CDR2 FQNNGV. The V and J ends lost 2 bases and 7 bases, in that order; junction bases with no gene match: 11. Here the CDR3 DNA reads TGTGCCAGCAGCTTATCAAGGTTAGCGGGAGGTAAGAATGAGCAGTTCTTC. Encoded protein: CASSLSRLAGGKNEQFF.

The gene calls are TRBV7-2 and TRBJ2-3; 11 bases are shared with TRBD2. V was pared by 5 bases and J by 1 base, with 5 bases of the junction left unmatched. This CDR3 contains 16 residues. Germline CDR1 and CDR2: SGHTA and FQGNSA. The CDR3 DNA sequence: TGTGCCAGCAGCATTTTAGCGGGAGGGGGCACAGATACGCAGTATTTT. Its protein is CASSILAGGGTDTQYF.

This clone showed up just a few times. J is TRBJ1-6 and V is TRBV28; no definite D call. The CDR3 is made up of 13 amino acids. The V gene's germline CDR1 is MDHEN and CDR2 SYDVKM. Trimming removed 11 bases at V and 7 bases at J, with 15 bases between. The CDR3 is CAGRPAENSPLHF. The CDR3 nucleotides are TGTGCCGGAAGACCTGCGGAGAATTCACCCCTCCACTTT.

This sequence joins TRBV4-1 and TRBJ2-7; D ambiguous. The CDR3 runs 13 residues. Trimming removed 5 bases at V and 4 bases at J, with 12 bases between. CDR1 is MGHRA, CDR2 YSYEKL, per germline. The CDR3 reads CASSESRWYEQYF. The CDR3 coding sequence is TGCGCCAGCAGCGAAAGCCGTTGGTACGAGCAGTACTTC.

The rearrangement joins TRBV4-2 to TRBJ2-2, with D maybe TRBD2 (6 bases). The germline gives CDR1 LGHNA, CDR2 YNFKEQ. The length of the CDR3 is 16 residues. V was clipped by 0 bases and J by 4 bases, with 12 bases between them. CDR3 DNA: TGTGCCAGCAGCCAAGATGGGACTTCAGCCACCGGGGAGCTGTTTTTT. Amino acid sequence: CASSQDGTSATGELFF.

The chain is built from TRBV5-1 and TRBJ1-4; possibly TRBD1 for D (6 bases). Germline CDR1 is SGHRS and CDR2 is YFSETQ. V lost 4 bases and J lost 4, with 11 bases in between. The CDR3 consists of 14 residues. For the CDR3, the DNA is TGCGCCAGCAGCCCTGGACAGAGTAATGAAAAACTGTTTTTT. Amino acids: CASSPGQSNEKLFF.

V gene TRBV20-1 combines with J gene TRBJ2-7, with D uncertain. V shed 5 bases and J shed 7 bases, with 6 bases lying between them. CDR1 and CDR2 (germline): DFQATT, SNEGSKA (reference sequence). The CDR3 has 9 residues. CDR3 DNA sequence: TGCAGTGCTGGCTGGGAGCAGTACTTC. This sequence encodes CSAGWEQYF.

Of note for this clone: At one end, the junction sequence differs from germline, possibly due to a read error. This sequence joins TRBV27 and TRBJ1-1; 7 bases match TRBD1. Germline loops: CDR1 MNHEY, CDR2 SMNVEV (reference sequence). The CDR3 is 11 residues long. CDR3 in DNA: TGTGCCAGCACCTCCGGGACAGCGGAACACTTT. Residues: CASTSGTAEHF.

The V and J genes are TRBV5-5 and TRBJ2-3, with D possibly matching TRBD2 (6 bases). The CDR3 has 19 amino acids. V was trimmed by 0 bases and J by 0 bases, leaving 20 bases between them. Germline CDR1 is SGHKS and CDR2 is YYEKEE (reference sequence). Here the CDR3 reads CASSLALPGEGASTDTQYF. The CDR3 bases are TGTGCCAGCAGCTTGGCCCTCCCGGGGGAAGGGGCAAGCACAGATACGCAGTATTTT.

This chain joins TRBV7-9 and TRBJ1-1; D remains ambiguous. Trimming removed 5 bases from V and 2 bases from J, with 21 bases in between. Germline loops: CDR1 SEHNR, CDR2 FQNEAQ (reference sequence). This CDR3 has 17 amino acids. The CDR3 loop reads CASSLMGRTVGNTEAFF. CDR3 DNA sequence: TGTGCCAGCAGCCTTATGGGGAGGACTGTTGGCAACACTGAAGCTTTCTTT.

The genes are TRBV28 and TRBJ1-4; possible D gene TRBD1, 6 bases. V was cut by 4 bases and J by 10 bases, with 13 bases left in between. Germline V lookup: CDR1 MDHEN, CDR2 SYDVKM. CDR3 length equals 13 residues. The CDR3 sequence is CASSSSDSRKLFF. The CDR3 region has the DNA TGTGCCAGCAGTTCATCGGACAGCCGAAAACTGTTTTTT.

CDR3 sequence: CASSLEAGRVSYGYTF. CDR3 DNA: TGCGCCAGCAGCTTGGAGGCCGGGAGAGTTAGCTATGGCTACACCTTC. This sequence joins TRBV5-1 and TRBJ1-2; D gene ambiguous. This CDR3 spans 16 amino acids. Germline V gene sequence: CDR1 SGHRS, CDR2 YFSETQ. V lost 0 bases and J 4 bases, leaving 16 bases between the germline ends.

The V and J genes are TRBV4-1 and TRBJ1-1; a possible D gene is TRBD1 (5 bases). The CDR3 contains 14 residues. Trimming removed 0 bases at V and 2 bases at J, with 7 bases between. Germline V gene data show CDR1 as MGHRA and CDR2 as YSYEKL. This CDR3 reads CASSQDRGNTEAFF. The CDR3 DNA reads TGCGCCAGCAGCCAAGATAGGGGAAACACTGAAGCTTTCTTT.

The chain recombines TRBV7-9 with TRBJ2-1; D gene unclear. The CDR3 length is 12 residues. The germline V gene has CDR1 SEHNR and CDR2 FQNEAQ (reference sequence). Trimming stripped 4 bases from V and 9 bases from J, with 10 bases between. In DNA, the CDR3 is TGTGCCAGCAGCTCCCCCAGAAGTGAGCAGTTCTTC. As protein: CASSSPRSEQFF.

The chain couples TRBV11-2 to TRBJ2-3, with a weak D call TRBD2 (6 bases). CDR3 length equals 14 residues. Trimming stripped 5 bases from V and 6 bases from J, with 15 bases between. Germline V CDR1 and CDR2: SGHAT, FQNNGV. CDR3 loop: CASSHRGDVDTQYF. Written as DNA, the CDR3 is TGTGCCAGCAGCCACCGCGGGGATGTGGATACGCAGTATTTT.

V usage is TRBV30 and J usage is TRBJ1-4; D might be TRBD1 (5 bases). CDR3 length equals 13 residues. V lost 3 bases to trimming and J lost 4 bases, with 9 bases between them. Germline CDR1 is GTSNPN and CDR2 is SVGIG (reference sequence). The CDR3 loop is CAWSDSVNEKLFF. The CDR3 DNA follows: TGTGCCTGGAGCGACAGCGTTAATGAAAAACTGTTTTTT. Complete variable domain (other parts from reference TRBV30 and TRBJ1-4): SQTIHQWPATLVQPVGSPLSLECTVEGTSNPNLYWYRQAAGRGLQLLFYSVGIGQISSEVPQNLSASRPQDRQFILSSKKLLLSDSGFYLCAWSDSVNEKLFFGSGTQLSVL.

This clone was observed a single time. The J gene is TRBJ2-7, the V gene TRBV9; maybe TRBD2 (6 bases). Germline CDR1 SGDLS, CDR2 YYNGEE. This CDR3 comprises 14 residues. V lost 5 bases and J 0 bases, leaving 12 bases between the germline ends. CDR3 residues: CASRGGLFSYEQYF. For the CDR3, the DNA is TGTGCCAGCAGGGGGGGACTTTTCTCCTACGAGCAGTACTTC.